Listed below are T cell receptor beta chains from one sample, sequenced in a study of CD8 T cells in ankylosing spondylitis. Each CDR3 protein is one row after TCRdb ran MiXCR on the 5' RACE reads. The profile shows approximately 520,000 distinct CDR3 sequences, about 5.2% of them singletons. Sequenced: blood, either unsorted or a sorted T cell fraction (not recorded which). These receptors came from a male donor with ankylosing spondylitis. Each CDR3 is given with its conserved first and last residue. A D gene is named only where the DNA matches it firmly. Clone size is given for some rows only: seen once, a few or many times, or a class if the clone is expanded.

abundance	j_gene	d_gene	v_gene	CDR3nt	CDR3aa
many	TRBJ2-7	TRBD2	TRBV29-1	TGCAGCGCTACGGGACTAGCGTACGAGCAGTACTTC	CSATGLAYEQYF
many	TRBJ2-7	TRBD1	TRBV6-2/TRBV6-3	TGTGCCAGCAGTTACCCTACTGACAGGGCCTACGAGCAGTACTTC	CASSYPTDRAYEQYF
many	TRBJ2-2	NA	TRBV28	TGTGCCAGCAGGATTTTCGGGGACACCGGGGAGCTGTTTTTT	CASRIFGDTGELFF
many	TRBJ1-1	NA	TRBV20-1	TGCAGTGCGCGACAACCAGTACAGAACACTGAAGCTTTCTTT	CSARQPVQNTEAFF
few	TRBJ1-1	NA	TRBV30	TGTGCCTGGAGTGAGGGGTCTGAAGCTTTCTTT	CAWSEGSEAFF
NA	TRBJ2-1	NA	TRBV7-7	TGTGCTAGCAGCTTAGGGGGGTTTGGATACAATGAGCAGTTCTTC	CASSLGGFGYNEQFF
many	TRBJ1-6	NA	TRBV5-1	TGCGCCAGCAGCTTGGAAGGACAGAGCTCCTATAATTCACCCCTCCACTTT	CASSLEGQSSYNSPLHF
many	TRBJ2-7	TRBD2	TRBV20-1	TGCAGTGCTCCTAGCGGGAGGGCTCTGACCTACGAGCAGTACTTC	CSAPSGRALTYEQYF
few	TRBJ1-5	TRBD1	TRBV6-4	TGTGCCAGCAGTGACTCCCCAAGGGGACAGGGTGGACAGCCCCAGCATTTT	CASSDSPRGQGGQPQHF
many	TRBJ2-5	NA	TRBV20-1	TGCAGTGCTAGACTGGCGGGATATGAGACCCAGTACTTC	CSARLAGYETQYF
NA	TRBJ2-6	NA	TRBV5-1	TGCGCCACCTCAGAGGGCGGCCCCACCGGGGCCAACGTCCTGACTTTC	CATSEGGPTGANVLTF
NA	TRBJ1-4	NA	TRBV7-2	TGTGCCAGCAGCTTATTTGTGGGTAATGAAAAACTGTTTTTT	CASSLFVGNEKLFF
many	TRBJ2-7	NA	TRBV7-9	TGTGCCAGCAGCGGGAACGAGCAGTACTTC	CASSGNEQYF
many	TRBJ2-7	TRBD1	TRBV7-2	TGTGCCACAAGACAGGGAGATTACGAGCAGTACTTC	CATRQGDYEQYF
many	TRBJ2-7	TRBD1	TRBV12-3/TRBV12-4	TGTGCCAGCAGTTTATCCCGGACAGGGGCCTCCTACGAGCAGTACTTC	CASSLSRTGASYEQYF
many	TRBJ2-3	NA	TRBV5-1	TGCGCCAGCAGCCCACAACCATCAACAGGGAACACGCAGTATTTT	CASSPQPSTGNTQYF
many	TRBJ2-5	TRBD1	TRBV5-1	TGCGCCAGCAGCTCCGGTCGGACAGGAAAACAAGAGACCCAGTACTTC	CASSSGRTGKQETQYF
many	TRBJ2-6	NA	TRBV11-2	TGTGCCAGCAGCGCGTCAACAGGGTTCTACTCTGGGGCCAACGTCCTGACTTTC	CASSASTGFYSGANVLTF
many	TRBJ2-1	NA	TRBV5-1	TGCGCCAGCAGCTCGAACTATGCGAATGAGCAGTTCTTC	CASSSNYANEQFF
many	TRBJ2-2	TRBD2	TRBV12-3/TRBV12-4	TGTGCCAGCAGTAGCGGGAGGGCCACCGGGGAGCTGTTTTTT	CASSSGRATGELFF
many	TRBJ2-5	NA	TRBV6-2/TRBV6-3	TGTGCCAGCAGCCGACCGGGGGCTCTCGAGACCCAGTACTTC	CASSRPGALETQYF
many	TRBJ2-7	NA	TRBV11-2	TGTGCCAGCAGCCCCACAGTCCCGCCCTACGAGCAGTACTTC	CASSPTVPPYEQYF
few	TRBJ1-2	NA	TRBV10-3	TGTGCCTCGGGGGCCTCATATGGCTACACCTTC	CASGASYGYTF
many	TRBJ2-7	TRBD1	TRBV6-5	TGTGCCAGCAGTTTCAGGACAGGGGGCAGCGAGCAGTACTTC	CASSFRTGGSEQYF
many	TRBJ2-7	NA	TRBV5-6	TGTGCCAGCAGCTTAAGGTCTTACTACGAGCAGTACTTC	CASSLRSYYEQYF
many	TRBJ1-4	TRBD1	TRBV20-1	TGCAGTGCTAGATCCGGGACAGGGGTTACGAACGAAAAACTGTTTTTT	CSARSGTGVTNEKLFF
NA	TRBJ2-7	NA	TRBV20-1	TGCAGTGCTAGAGAGGGAGCGGGTACCTACGAGCAGTACTTC	CSAREGAGTYEQYF
many	TRBJ1-2	NA	TRBV29-1	TGCAGCGTTGACAGGGGCGGAGGCTACACCTTC	CSVDRGGGYTF
many	TRBJ2-1	TRBD1	TRBV29-1	TGCAGCTTGAGGAGGACAGGGCCCTACAATGAGCAGTTCTTC	CSLRRTGPYNEQFF
many	TRBJ2-6	NA	TRBV5-1	TGCGCCAGCAGCCAGGAGGGGGCCGGGGCCAACGTCCTGACTTTC	CASSQEGAGANVLTF
many	TRBJ1-4	NA	TRBV7-9	TGTGCCAGCAGCTTAGAAGTTTGGCGTAATGAAAAACTGTTTTTT	CASSLEVWRNEKLFF
many	TRBJ1-3	NA	TRBV5-1	TGCGCCAGCAGCTTGCTCGGGCCTGGAAACACCATATATTTT	CASSLLGPGNTIYF
NA	TRBJ2-3	NA	TRBV20-1	TGCAGTGCTAGAGTTCCAGTCCCGGCATATGGCGGGGTACGACGCACAGATACGCAGTATTTT	CSARVPVPAYGGVRRTDTQYF
many	TRBJ1-4	NA	TRBV29-1	TGCAGCCCCCTCCCATCAGGGTCTCCTAATGAAAAACTGTTTTTT	CSPLPSGSPNEKLFF
many	TRBJ2-2	NA	TRBV28	TGTGCCAGCGGATGGACTCACACCGGGGAGCTGTTTTTT	CASGWTHTGELFF
many	TRBJ2-5	NA	TRBV4-3	TGCGCCAGCAGCCAAGATCTCGGCAGAGGAGAGACCCAGTACTTC	CASSQDLGRGETQYF
many	TRBJ2-3	TRBD2	TRBV29-1	TGCAGCGTTGATGTATTCGGCCTAGCGGGCACAGATACGCAGTATTTT	CSVDVFGLAGTDTQYF
NA	TRBJ1-4	NA	TRBV7-9	TGTGCCAGCAGCCAAAAGGGGGAAAAACTGTTTTTT	CASSQKGEKLFF
many	TRBJ2-2	NA	TRBV5-1	TGCGCCAGCAGCTTGCGTGGGGGCGGCGGGGAGCTGTTTTTT	CASSLRGGGGELFF
few	TRBJ2-2	TRBD1	TRBV28	TGTGCCAGCAGTGATGGACAGGGCAGCACCGGGGAGCTGTTTTTT	CASSDGQGSTGELFF
many	TRBJ2-1	NA	TRBV7-8	TGTGCCAGCAGTTTTATTAATATGTTCAATGAGCAGTTCTTC	CASSFINMFNEQFF
many	TRBJ2-1	NA	TRBV5-1	TGCGCCAGCAGCATTCCAGTCGACAATGAGCAGTTCTTC	CASSIPVDNEQFF
many	TRBJ1-5	TRBD1	TRBV10-3	TGTGCCATCAGCAAAGACAGGGAAGGTCCCCAGCATTTT	CAISKDREGPQHF